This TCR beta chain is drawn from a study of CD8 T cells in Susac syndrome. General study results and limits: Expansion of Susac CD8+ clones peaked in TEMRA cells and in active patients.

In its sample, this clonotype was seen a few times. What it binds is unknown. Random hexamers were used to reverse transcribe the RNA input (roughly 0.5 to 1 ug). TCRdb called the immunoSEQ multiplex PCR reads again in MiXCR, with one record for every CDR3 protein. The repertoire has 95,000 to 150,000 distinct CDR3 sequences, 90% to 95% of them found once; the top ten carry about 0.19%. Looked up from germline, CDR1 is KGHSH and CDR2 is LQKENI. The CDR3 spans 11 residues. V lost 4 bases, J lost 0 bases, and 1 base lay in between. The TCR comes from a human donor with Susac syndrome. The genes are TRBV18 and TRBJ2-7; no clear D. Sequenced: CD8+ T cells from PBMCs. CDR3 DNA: TGTGCCAGCTCACACTCCTACGAGCAGTACTTC. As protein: CASSHSYEQYF.